Below are 27 T cell receptor beta chains sequenced from a single sample in a study of T cells in Graves' hyperthyroidism and ophthalmopathy. TCR beta CDR3 regions were amplified from RNA transcripts. The HTBI primer set served for first-round RT-PCR of the TCR CDR3. TCRdb reprocessed the multiplex PCR reads via MiXCR and lists one record per CDR3 protein. Of roughly 550,000 distinct CDR3 sequences in the sample, about 16% are singletons; the top ten hold approximately 30%. Input material: blood. Receptor source: a woman in her thirties with Graves' ophthalmopathy.

This clonotype has just a few counts. CDR3 in DNA: TGTGCCAGCAGCCAAGGAATCGGCGGGCCTAGCTCCTACGAGCAGTACTTC. Translated: CASSQGIGGPSSYEQYF. The V gene is TRBV4-2, the J gene TRBJ2-7, with a possible D match to TRBD2 (5 bases). Looked up from germline, CDR1 is LGHNA and CDR2 is YNFKEQ. V lost 1 base, J lost 0 bases, and 16 bases lay in between. The length of the CDR3 is 17 residues.

This clonotype was picked up many times. This chain links TRBV20-1 with TRBJ1-2; weak D call: TRBD1 (5 bases). CDR3 length: 14 amino acids. Germline-derived CDR1 and CDR2 are DFQATT and SNEGSKA (reference sequence). Trimming pared 5 bases from V and 5 bases from J, leaving 18 bases between. For the CDR3, the DNA is TGCAGTGCTTATCAGGGAAACCTAGGGTATGGCTACACCTTC. It yields the protein CSAYQGNLGYGYTF.

This clonotype was seen repeatedly, ten times or more. Here the CDR3 DNA reads TGTGCCAGCAGCTTAGGATCAGGGACTTACAATCAGCCCCAGCATTTT. It encodes CASSLGSGTYNQPQHF. The V and J genes are TRBV7-2 and TRBJ1-5, with a possible D match to TRBD1 (5 bases). Germline values: CDR1 SGHTA, CDR2 FQGNSA. The CDR3 totals 16 residues. V was cut by 1 base and J by 3 bases, with 13 bases left in between.

This clonotype came up a few times. The V gene is TRBV3-1, the J gene TRBJ2-5; D perhaps matches TRBD2 (6 bases). Germline V gene lookup returns CDR1 LGHDT and CDR2 YNNKEL (reference sequence). V shed 1 base and J shed 4 bases, with 25 bases lying between them. This CDR3 is built from 19 residues. The CDR3 loop is CASSQVGGKNRPSTETQYF. The CDR3, as DNA: TGTGCCAGCAGCCAAGTAGGAGGGAAAAACCGCCCTTCCACAGAGACCCAGTACTTC.

The count of this clonotype is one. The chain has TRBV7-6 and TRBJ1-6; D is perhaps TRBD1 (6 bases). Germline assignment: CDR1 SGHVS and CDR2 FNYEAQ. The CDR3 spans 13 residues. The germline V and J ends were trimmed by 1 base and 10 bases, with 8 bases remaining between them. In nucleotides, the CDR3 is TGTGCCAGCAGCTTAGAAGGGGGATCACCCCTCCACTTT. The encoded protein is CASSLEGGSPLHF.

This clonotype has only a few counts. This sequence joins TRBV28 and TRBJ2-1; 7 positions match TRBD1. Germline V lookup: CDR1 MDHEN, CDR2 SYDVKM. V shed 5 bases and J 12 bases; nucleotides not matched to a gene: 13. The CDR3 is 14 residues long. The CDR3 protein is CASSLTGEGGGQFF. Here the CDR3 DNA reads TGTGCCAGCAGTCTCACAGGGGAAGGGGGTGGGCAGTTCTTC.

This clonotype was detected once. Possible read error: a much larger clone is one base away. V gene TRBV28 combines with J gene TRBJ2-7; D gene ambiguous. Germline lookup yields CDR1 MDHEN and CDR2 SYDVKM. The CDR3 runs 12 residues. CDR3 in DNA: TGTTCCAGCAGGCTCGGTTCCTACGAGCAGTACTTC. Translated, it gives CSSRLGSYEQYF.

In its sample, this clonotype was seen a few times. The V gene is TRBV5-4, the J gene TRBJ1-6; D is perhaps TRBD1 (5 bases). The CDR3 is 15 residues long. Trimming took off 5 bases at V and 6 bases at J, with 15 bases between the two ends. Germline V gene data show CDR1 as SGHNT and CDR2 as YYREEE (reference sequence). The CDR3, as DNA: TGTGCCAGCAGGCAAACAGGAGCTTTTAATTCACCCCTCCACTTT. Its protein is CASRQTGAFNSPLHF.

This clonotype turned up a few times. The V and J genes are TRBV6-1 and TRBJ2-7; the match to TRBD1 covers 7 bases. Germline V CDR1 and CDR2: MNHNS, SASEGT. CDR3 length equals 14 residues. V lost 8 bases and J lost 3; bases outside the gene matches: 10. DNA of the CDR3: TGTGCCAGCGGAAAGGACAGGAGCCTCTACGAGCAGTACTTC. It yields the protein CASGKDRSLYEQYF.

A word on this clonotype: At one end the junction does not follow the germline gene, possibly because of a read error. This chain joins TRBV6-1 and TRBJ1-2, with D unresolved. This CDR3 is built from 12 residues. The germline V gene encodes CDR1 MNHNS and CDR2 SASEGT. This chain's CDR3 is CANSDSNYGYTF. The CDR3 nucleotides are TGTGCCAACAGTGATTCTAACTATGGCTACACCTTC.

Concerning this clonotype itself: This may be a read error: a much more frequent sequence differs by one nucleotide. The V gene is TRBV29-1, the J gene TRBJ2-7, with TRBD1 identical over 12 bases. Losses at the gene ends were 6 bases for V and 7 bases for J; bases not matched to a gene: 16. Germline CDR1 SQVTM, CDR2 ANQGSEA. This CDR3 region has 16 residues. CDR3 DNA sequence: TGCAGCGTGAACCATCCAGGGACAGGGGGCTTGGATGAGCAGTACTTC. Amino acids: CSVNHPGTGGLDEQYF.

In this sample, this clonotype turned up many times. This sequence joins TRBV4-3 and TRBJ2-1; 8 bases agree with TRBD1. V was pared by 6 bases and J by 5 bases, with 3 bases of the junction left unmatched. Germline V CDR1 and CDR2: LGHNA, YSLEER. The CDR3 length is 13 residues. The CDR3 nucleotides are TGCGCCAGCAGACAGGGGGGTAACAATGAGCAGTTCTTC. Amino acids: CASRQGGNNEQFF.

This clonotype was counted between two and nine times. The V gene is TRBV20-1, the J gene TRBJ2-7; 9 bases align to TRBD1. The ends lost 4 bases at V and 0 bases at J; junction bases unmatched: 10. Per germline, CDR1 DFQATT and CDR2 SNEGSKA (reference sequence). The CDR3 length is 16 residues. The CDR3 coding sequence is TGCAGTGCTAAGGCTCGTACAGGGGGCTTCTCCTACGAGCAGTACTTC. Its translation is CSAKARTGGFSYEQYF.

In this sample, this clonotype turned up many times. The chain recombines TRBV7-6 with TRBJ2-1, with D perhaps given as TRBD1 or TRBD2 (5 bases each). The length of the CDR3 is 14 residues. Germline CDR1 SGHVS, CDR2 FNYEAQ. Trimming removed 5 bases from V and 6 bases from J, with 14 bases in between. CDR3 region: CASSGLLGANEQFF. In DNA, the CDR3 is TGTGCCAGCAGCGGACTCCTAGGGGCCAATGAGCAGTTCTTC.

This clonotype was found a few times. The rearrangement links TRBV4-2 to TRBJ2-2; tentative D call: TRBD2 (5 bases). Between the trimmed V and J ends, which lost 5 bases and 0 bases, there was a span of 13 bases. The CDR3 is made up of 16 amino acids. CDR1 and CDR2 from the germline V gene are LGHNA and YNFKEQ. CDR3 sequence: CASSGRGASNTGELFF. The CDR3 DNA reads as TGTGCCAGCAGCGGACGGGGTGCCTCGAACACCGGGGAGCTGTTTTTT.

This clonotype was seen many times. This chain connects TRBV2 to TRBJ1-5, with D possibly TRBD1 on 5 matching bases. V lost 1 base and J 7 bases, leaving 20 bases between the germline ends. CDR1 is SNHLY and CDR2 is FYNNEI in the germline V gene. The CDR3 has 17 amino acids. CDR3 DNA: TGTGCCAGCAGTGAAGGGGCAGGGAAGATAACTTTGCAGCCCCAGCATTTT. This codes for CASSEGAGKITLQPQHF. Full variable domain (outside the CDR3, taken from reference TRBV2 and TRBJ1-5): EPEVTQTPSHQVTQMGQEVILRCVPISNHLYFYWYRQILGQKVEFLVSFYNNEISEKSEIFDDQFSVERPDGSNFTLKIRSTKLEDSAMYFCASSEGAGKITLQPQHFGDGTRLSIL.

This clonotype occurred many times. This chain joins TRBV7-2 and TRBJ1-2; D unclear. The CDR3 extends over 12 amino acids. CDR1 SGHTA and CDR2 FQGNSA come from the germline V gene. The V and J ends lost 5 bases and 5 bases respectively, with 9 bases between them. The CDR3 loop reads CASSPGPYGYTF. DNA for the CDR3: TGTGCCAGCAGCCCCGGACCGTATGGCTACACCTTC.

The chain links TRBV7-2 to TRBJ1-2; 9 nucleotides match TRBD1. CDR3 length: 15 residues. Trimming took 1 base from V and 7 from J; bases not matched to a gene: 7. Germline-derived CDR1 and CDR2 are SGHTA and FQGNSA. The CDR3 DNA follows: TGTGCCAGCAGCTTAGAGGCCGGGACAGGGAGTGGCTACACCTTC. Amino acids: CASSLEAGTGSGYTF.

The CDR3 nucleotides read TGCGCCAGCAGCTTGGTAGGACCGCACGATTCACCCCTCCACTTT. This sequence encodes CASSLVGPHDSPLHF. The chain uses TRBV5-1 and TRBJ1-6; D remains ambiguous. Germline values: CDR1 SGHRS, CDR2 YFSETQ. The CDR3 runs 15 residues. Trimming left V 0 bases short and J 8 bases short, with 12 bases between.

A few counts support this clonotype. V is TRBV5-8 and J is TRBJ1-1; D is uncertain. V was clipped by 2 bases and J by 2 bases, with 22 bases between them. The CDR3 loop spans 18 amino acids. The germline V gene encodes CDR1 SGHTS and CDR2 YDEGEE. The CDR3 nucleotides read TGTGCCAGCAGCTTACAGTATGGCAGCCGCCATCCAAACACTGAAGCTTTCTTT. Translation gives CASSLQYGSRHPNTEAFF.

This clonotype has more than one count but fewer than ten. The chain joins TRBV7-9 to TRBJ2-2; D is undetermined. This CDR3 comprises 12 residues. Germline V CDR1 and CDR2: SEHNR, FQNEAQ (reference sequence). Trimming removed 1 base from V and 9 bases from J, with 6 bases in between. The CDR3 reads CASSLEGWELFF. CDR3 in DNA: TGTGCCAGCAGCTTAGAAGGCTGGGAGCTGTTTTTT.

This clonotype was seen a handful of times. The genes are TRBV5-1 and TRBJ2-1; 10 positions match TRBD2. J lost 3 bases, V lost 4 bases, and 7 bases had no gene match. Germline V gene data show CDR1 as SGHRS and CDR2 as YFSETQ. The CDR3 is 16 amino acids. CDR3 nucleotides: TGCGCCAGCAGCCACCTAGCGGGAGAGTACTACAATGAGCAGTTCTTC. Residues: CASSHLAGEYYNEQFF.

This clonotype was detected ten times or more. This chain joins TRBV11-2 and TRBJ1-1, with D possibly matching TRBD1 (5 bases). Trimming cost V 0 bases and J 11 bases, with 13 bases left between them. The CDR3 spans 13 residues. Germline V CDR1 and CDR2: SGHAT, FQNNGV. The CDR3 DNA reads as TGTGCCAGCAGCTTAGATCCCGGGGCTCGGGCTTTCTTT. Protein: CASSLDPGARAFF.

This clonotype was counted ten times or more. The CDR3 sequence is CASSPRTSGRVTDTQYF. Written as DNA, the CDR3 is TGTGCCAGCAGCCCCAGGACTAGCGGGAGGGTAACAGATACGCAGTATTTT. The chain couples TRBV7-2 to TRBJ2-3; 15 nucleotides align to TRBD2. CDR3 length: 17 amino acids. CDR1 is SGHTA, CDR2 FQGNSA, per germline. Trimming removed 5 bases from V and 3 bases from J; junction bases left unmatched: 6.

A word on this clonotype: Since a much larger clone is just one base distant, this may be a read error. The rearrangement links TRBV7-2 to TRBJ2-1; D might be TRBD2 (7 bases). Germline V gene lookup returns CDR1 SGHTA and CDR2 FQGNSA. This CDR3 has 14 residues. CDR3 protein: CAGSHGGRPWEQFF. In DNA form, the CDR3 reads TGTGCCGGCAGCCACGGGGGGCGGCCGTGGGAGCAGTTCTTC.

In this sample, this clonotype turned up a few times. The chain recombines TRBV20-1 with TRBJ2-1; D might be TRBD1 (5 bases). CDR1 and CDR2 (germline): DFQATT, SNEGSKA (reference sequence). This CDR3 comprises 11 residues. Trimming pared 3 bases from V and 12 bases from J, leaving 12 bases between. Written as DNA, the CDR3 is TGCAGTGCTAGCAGGGCGGCTGGGCAGTTCTTC. Protein sequence: CSASRAAGQFF.

In this sample, this clonotype turned up many times. The chain uses TRBV5-1 and TRBJ2-1; 7 positions match TRBD2. The CDR3 is 17 residues long. The germline V gene encodes CDR1 SGHRS and CDR2 YFSETQ. V lost 0 bases, J lost 0 bases, and 6 bases stayed unmatched. The CDR3 DNA reads TGCGCCAGCAGCTTGGATGGGGTAGCGGGCTCCTACAATGAGCAGTTCTTC. It codes for CASSLDGVAGSYNEQFF. Using reference TRBV5-1 and TRBJ2-1 for the parts outside the CDR3, the full variable domain is KAGVTQTPRYLIKTRGQQVTLSCSPISGHRSVSWYQQTPGQGLQFLFEYFSETQRNKGNFPGRFSGRQFSNSRSEMNVSTLELGDSALYLCASSLDGVAGSYNEQFFGPGTRLTVL.